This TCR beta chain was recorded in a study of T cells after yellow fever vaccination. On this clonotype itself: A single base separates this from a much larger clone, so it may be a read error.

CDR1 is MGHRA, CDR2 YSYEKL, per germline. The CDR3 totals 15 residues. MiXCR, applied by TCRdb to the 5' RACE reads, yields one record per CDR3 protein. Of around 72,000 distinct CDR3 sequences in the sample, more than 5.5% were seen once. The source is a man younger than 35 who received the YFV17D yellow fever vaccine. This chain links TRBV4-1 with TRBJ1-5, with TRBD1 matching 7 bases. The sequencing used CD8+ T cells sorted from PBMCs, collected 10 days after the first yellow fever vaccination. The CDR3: CACSFGQVLNQPQHF. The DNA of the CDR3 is TGCGCCTGCAGCTTCGGACAGGTCCTGAATCAGCCCCAGCATTTT.